A selection of T cell receptor beta chains follows, all from one sample in a study of shared clonotypes between healthy human individuals. Assay: immunoSEQ multiplex PCR; the TCRdb copy retains only in-frame clones and omits some. The table records some 490,000 clones, approximately 80% of them present only once. Material for sequencing was PBMCs. The receptors derive from a woman in her 40s in good health. Some clones in this sample may be carry-over from other donors' samples. The CDR3 runs from the conserved cysteine through the conserved F or W. The D gene is left open where the match is weak. Expanded clones are given a class, and other clones once, few, many or no size at all.

TGTGCCAGCAGCTTAAGGGGCGGCGGGGGGGAGTACAATGAGCAGTTCTTC,CASSLRGGGGEYNEQFF,TRBV7-9,TRBJ2-1,-,TRBD2
TGTGCCTGGAGTAGTGGGGTTGATTCACCCCTCCACTTT,CAWSSGVDSPLHF,TRBV30,TRBJ1-6,-,-
TGTGCCAGCTCACCACCGAGAACAGGCCGGGAGACCCAGTACTTC,CASSPPRTGRETQYF,TRBV18,TRBJ2-5,-,-
TGTGCCAGCTCACCACCGGACAGATTCCAAGAGACCCAGTACTTC,CASSPPDRFQETQYF,TRBV18,TRBJ2-5,few,-
TGTGCCAGCAGTTTATTGGGACTAGCGGGAGCCCGCGATGAGCAGTTCTTC,CASSLLGLAGARDEQFF,TRBV27,TRBJ2-1,-,TRBD2
TGTGCCAGCAGCCCACTGGCGCGCTACGAGCAGTACTTC,CASSPLARYEQYF,TRBV13,TRBJ2-7,-,-
TGTGCCAGCAGTTTATGGGGATTTAGCGGGAGGGCCAACAATGAGCAGTTCTTC,CASSLWGFSGRANNEQFF,TRBV28,TRBJ2-1,-,TRBD2
TGCGCCAGCAGCCACTTCTCTGCGAGGCCCAGCGGGAGGGCCAATGAGCAGTTCTTC,CASSHFSARPSGRANEQFF,TRBV4-3,TRBJ2-1,-,TRBD2
TGTGCCAGCAGTTCCCGGGACAGGGTTGGTGAGCAGTACTTC,CASSSRDRVGEQYF,TRBV27,TRBJ2-7,-,TRBD1
TGTGCCAGCTCACCAGGACAGGGGGGTGGCAATGAGCAGTTCTTC,CASSPGQGGGNEQFF,TRBV18,TRBJ2-1,once,TRBD1
TGCGCCAGCAGCTTCCTACCATCTCAAGAGACCCAGTACTTC,CASSFLPSQETQYF,TRBV5-1,TRBJ2-5,-,-
TGTGCCAGCAGCTTTGCCAGAAGTCGGGCCAACGTCCTGACTTTC,CASSFARSRANVLTF,TRBV7-6,TRBJ2-6,-,-
TGTGCCAGCAGTAAATCCGGGACTAGCCCGCAAGAGACCCAGTACTTC,CASSKSGTSPQETQYF,TRBV7-7,TRBJ2-5,-,TRBD2
TGTGCCAGCAGTCGCGGACAGGGGGCGCGGGGAAACACCGGGGAGCTGTTTTTT,CASSRGQGARGNTGELFF,TRBV27,TRBJ2-2,-,TRBD1
TGTGCCAGCAGTGAAAGTCAGGGGGGCACAGATACGCAGTATTTT,CASSESQGGTDTQYF,TRBV6-1,TRBJ2-3,-,TRBD1
TGTGCCAGCAGCCCGACTAGCGGGGAGTACGAGCAGTACTTC,CASSPTSGEYEQYF,TRBV9,TRBJ2-7,-,TRBD2
TGTGCCTGGAGAGGCGGGGCGAGCTCCTATAATTCACCCCTCCACTTT,CAWRGGASSYNSPLHF,TRBV30,TRBJ1-6,-,-
TGCGCCAGCAGCTTGGACGGTGCTCCCTCCTACGAGCAGTACTTC,CASSLDGAPSYEQYF,TRBV5-1,TRBJ2-7,few,-